A single sample gave rise to the 17 T cell receptor beta chains below, sequenced in a study of blood T cells in healthy people across ages (dated by TCRdb to 2015 to 2017). The library was produced with 5' RACE. Sequencing instrument: Illumina HiSeq 2500. The second PCR ran for roughly 6 to 11 cycles and used a J-beta primer mix along with a sample-barcoded 5' primer. TCRdb trimmed the raw reads at Q25, called clones with MiXCR and kept productive beta chains. Each entry merges the rows of one CDR3 protein and shows their most common DNA and genes. The sample table contains roughly 1,100,000 distinct CDR3 sequences; only one count was recorded for 20% to 25% of them. The top ten clonotypes cover about 0.69% of the sample. The sample was also reused in another study, on T cells of mothers and their children.

The specimen sequenced was blood. The receptor set was obtained from a girl aged 2 to 10 in good health.

The chain combines TRBV7-9 with TRBJ2-5; no clear D gene. With the DNA end fitting TRBJ2-1 better, the J assignment may be wrong. CDR1 SEHNR and CDR2 FQNEAQ come from the germline V gene (reference sequence). CDR3 length: 13 amino acids. Here the CDR3 reads CASDNLAGGEQFF. The CDR3 DNA sequence: TGTGCCAGCGACAATTTGGCCGGCGGTGAGCAGTTCTTC.

This chain connects TRBV7-9 to TRBJ2-7; 15 bases align to TRBD2. The germline CDR1 and CDR2 sequences are SEHNR and FQNEAQ (reference sequence). V gave up 5 bases and J gave up 4 bases; unmatched junction bases: 12. This CDR3 has 18 amino acids. The CDR3 region has the DNA TGTGCCAGCAGCCCCGGACTAGCGGGGGGGGAGAGGGCTTACGAGCAGTACTTC. It is translated as CASSPGLAGGERAYEQYF.

This clonotype was detected only a few times. The chain recombines TRBV5-1 with TRBJ2-3; 8 bases match TRBD1. From germline, CDR1 is SGHRS and CDR2 YFSETQ. The CDR3 contains 16 residues. V dropped 4 bases and J dropped 5; count of bases not matched to a gene: 12. The CDR3 nucleotides read TGCGCCAGCAGCCGCATCGTAGGGACAGGTGGAGATACGCAGTATTTT. It yields the protein CASSRIVGTGGDTQYF.

The rearrangement links TRBV3-1 to TRBJ2-1; TRBD2 matches 9 bases. CDR1 is LGHDT, CDR2 YNNKEL, per germline (reference sequence). The CDR3 is 15 amino acids. V lost 0 bases and J lost 5; bases outside the gene matches: 2. CDR3 protein: CASSQEVAGDNEQFF. CDR3 in DNA: TGTGCCAGCAGCCAAGAGGTAGCGGGGGACAATGAGCAGTTCTTC.

Only a few counts were recorded for this clonotype. CDR3 sequence reads: CASSFRGGGGYEQYF. Written as DNA, the CDR3 is TGTGCCAGCAGTTTTCGAGGCGGGGGGGGATACGAGCAGTACTTC. The chain combines TRBV28 with TRBJ2-7; TRBD2 matches 9 bases. Germline V gene lookup returns CDR1 MDHEN and CDR2 SYDVKM. Unmatched junction bases numbered 7, after V lost 3 bases and J lost 4 bases. The CDR3 is 15 amino acids.

The chain combines TRBV12-5 with TRBJ2-5; D is unresolved. The CDR3 extends over 10 amino acids. The V gene's germline CDR1 is LGHNT and CDR2 FRNRAP. V lost 4 bases and J 7 bases, leaving 4 bases between the germline ends. CDR3 DNA sequence: TGTGCTAGTGGTTCCGGGACCCAGTACTTC. The encoded protein is CASGSGTQYF. The full variable domain, completed using reference TRBV12-5 and TRBJ2-5, is DARVTQTPRHKVTEMGQEVTMRCQPILGHNTVFWYRQTMMQGLELLAYFRNRAPLDDSGMPKDRFSAEMPDATLATLKIQPSEPRDSAVYFCASGSGTQYFGPGTRLLVL.

This clonotype was detected many times. This rearrangement joins TRBV7-9 to TRBJ2-1; D unresolved. Germline assignment: CDR1 SEHNR and CDR2 FQNEAQ (reference sequence). The germline V and J ends were trimmed by 4 bases and 4 bases, with 5 bases remaining between them. This CDR3 is 12 amino acids long. CDR3 bases: TGTGCCAGCAGCTCCTTATACAATGAGCAGTTCTTC. Translated: CASSSLYNEQFF.

In its sample, this clonotype was seen a few times. V is TRBV10-1 and J is TRBJ2-3, with D uncertain. In germline, CDR1 is WNHNN, CDR2 SYGVQD (reference sequence). The CDR3 length is 14 residues. Trimming stripped 10 bases from V and 4 bases from J, with 18 bases between. CDR3 in DNA: TGCGCCACCAAAGAGAGTACTGGGTCAGATACGCAGTATTTT. It is translated as CATKESTGSDTQYF.

The chain combines TRBV24-1 with TRBJ2-3; 9 bases match TRBD1. Trimming at V came to 3 bases and at J to 3 bases, leaving 9 bases not matched to a gene. The CDR3 extends over 17 amino acids. Germline values: CDR1 KGHDR, CDR2 SFDVKD. CDR3 region: CATSDPRDRAGTDTQYF. CDR3 in DNA: TGTGCCACCAGTGATCCAAGGGACAGGGCAGGAACAGATACGCAGTATTTT.

The chain links TRBV5-1 to TRBJ2-7, with 10 bases lining up with TRBD1. The ends lost 4 bases at V and 3 bases at J; junction bases unmatched: 7. Germline V lookup: CDR1 SGHRS, CDR2 YFSETQ. The CDR3 length is 15 residues. Here the CDR3 reads CASSLGDRGVYEQYF. The DNA for the CDR3 is TGCGCCAGCAGCCTCGGGGACAGGGGTGTCTACGAGCAGTACTTC. Full variable domain (missing parts from reference TRBV5-1 and TRBJ2-7): KAGVTQTPRYLIKTRGQQVTLSCSPISGHRSVSWYQQTPGQGLQFLFEYFSETQRNKGNFPGRFSGRQFSNSRSEMNVSTLELGDSALYLCASSLGDRGVYEQYFGPGTRLTVT.

This clonotype has only a few counts. V and J are TRBV28 and TRBJ2-7; D unresolved. Trimming shortened V by 7 bases and J by 4 bases, and 17 bases separated the two germline ends. CDR1 and CDR2 (germline): MDHEN, SYDVKM. The CDR3 is made up of 14 amino acids. The CDR3 nucleotides are TGTGCCAGCACCCCTTCAGCCTTTCCGTACGAGCAGTACTTC. Translated: CASTPSAFPYEQYF.

The rearrangement uses TRBV29-1 and TRBJ2-7, with 8 bases fitting TRBD2. Germline V lookup: CDR1 SQVTM, CDR2 ANQGSEA. The J segment lost 2 bases and the V segment lost 2 bases, leaving 5 bases of the junction unmatched. This CDR3 comprises 14 residues. Written as DNA, the CDR3 is TGCAGCGTTGAACTAAGCGGGAGAACCTACGAGCAGTACTTC. Amino acids: CSVELSGRTYEQYF.

J is TRBJ2-7 and V is TRBV5-1, with D possibly matching TRBD1 (6 bases). CDR1 is SGHRS, CDR2 YFSETQ, per germline. This CDR3 comprises 14 residues. Trimming left V 1 base short and J 4 bases short, with 12 bases between. The CDR3 DNA follows: TGCGCCAGCAGCTTGAACAGGGCTTATTACGAGCAGTACTTC. This translates into CASSLNRAYYEQYF.

The V and J genes are TRBV4-1 and TRBJ2-1; TRBD2 matches 7 bases. The CDR3 runs to 15 residues. CDR1 is MGHRA and CDR2 is YSYEKL in the germline V gene. Germline trimming cut 0 bases from V and 7 bases from J; bases unmatched to any gene: 6. Here the CDR3 reads CASSQEWEGPNEQFF. In DNA, the CDR3 is TGCGCCAGCAGCCAAGAGTGGGAGGGACCGAATGAGCAGTTCTTC.

The rearrangement links TRBV5-1 to TRBJ2-3, with TRBD2 matching over 10 bases. V trimming: 3 bases; J trimming: 0 bases; junction bases outside the gene matches: 4. Germline CDR1 and CDR2: SGHRS and YFSETQ. The CDR3 consists of 16 residues. CDR3 sequence (DNA): TGCGCCAGCAGCTACGGAGCGGGGGGGAGCACAGATACGCAGTATTTT. Translated: CASSYGAGGSTDTQYF.

This clonotype was counted a single time. This chain links TRBV4-1 with TRBJ2-1; D gene uncertain. Trimming stripped 4 bases from V and 10 bases from J, with 11 bases between. This CDR3 region has 12 residues. The V gene's germline CDR1 is MGHRA and CDR2 YSYEKL. The CDR3 nucleotides read TGCGCCAGCAGCCCCCACAGCTTGGAGCAGTTCTTC. Amino acid sequence: CASSPHSLEQFF.

This clonotype was observed a handful of times. The V and J genes are TRBV13 and TRBJ2-7; 9 nucleotides match TRBD2. This CDR3 has 16 amino acids. Germline-derived CDR1 and CDR2 are PRHDT and FYEKMQ (reference sequence). V shed 0 bases and J 5 bases; nucleotides not matched to a gene: 8. The CDR3 reads CASSLGPGGRADEQYF. CDR3 nucleotide sequence: TGTGCCAGCAGCTTAGGCCCCGGCGGGAGGGCCGACGAGCAGTACTTC.